The 18 T cell receptor beta chains below were found in one sample sequenced in a study of T-cell memory formation after mild COVID-19. TCRdb processed the 5' RACE reads anew with MiXCR; each CDR3 protein has one entry. The table records about 130,000 distinct CDR3 sequences, 5% to 6.5% of them present only once. Source material: PBMCs or a T cell subset sorted from them (not recorded which). Receptor source: an adult woman who had mild COVID-19 (a few samples of this study predate the infection). Cell type and time point are not known.

The chain employs TRBV5-1 and TRBJ1-1; D is unclear. This CDR3 region has 13 residues. Per germline, CDR1 SGHRS and CDR2 YFSETQ. Trimming cost V 0 bases and J 6 bases, with 9 bases left between them. For the CDR3, the DNA is TGCGCCAGCAGCTTGGGGGAGAGGGCTGAAGCTTTCTTT. Its protein product is CASSLGERAEAFF.

As to this clonotype: No DNA is shown, since the ends of the CDR3 on it are uncertain; the CDR3 is the one TCRdb lists. The chain combines TRBV12-3 or TRBV12-4 with TRBJ2-1. Termini included, the CDR3 measures 12 amino acids. The CDR3 sequence is CASSSSSAKQFF.

The table lists this clonotype with a few counts. The gene calls are TRBV24-1 and TRBJ1-5, with 9 positions matching TRBD1. The germline V gene has CDR1 KGHDR and CDR2 SFDVKD. V gave up 7 bases and J gave up 2 bases; unmatched junction bases: 2. The CDR3 is 14 amino acids. CDR3 sequence reads: CATRGTGRNQPQHF. For the CDR3, the DNA is TGTGCCACCAGGGGGACAGGGCGCAATCAGCCCCAGCATTTT.

Only a few counts were recorded for this clonotype. The J gene is TRBJ1-1, the V gene TRBV5-1, with 8 nucleotides matching TRBD1. Trimming at V came to 4 bases and at J to 6 bases, leaving 11 bases not matched to a gene. Germline V CDR1 and CDR2: SGHRS, YFSETQ. This CDR3 has 15 residues. The CDR3 DNA sequence: TGCGCCAGCAGCCTCCTAGGACAGGGTGGCTCTGAAGCTTTCTTT. Its protein is CASSLLGQGGSEAFF.

The rearrangement links TRBV9 to TRBJ2-3; D call uncertain. Germline V CDR1 and CDR2: SGDLS, YYNGEE. The V gene lost 1 base and the J gene lost 1 base, with 4 bases spanning the gap. The CDR3 is made up of 13 amino acids. The CDR3 sequence is CASSVLGTDTQYF. DNA for the CDR3: TGTGCCAGCAGCGTATTGGGCACAGATACGCAGTATTTT.

This chain links TRBV5-5 with TRBJ1-2; 7 bases match TRBD1. The trim removed 4 bases at V and 8 bases at J, leaving 11 bases unmatched. Germline CDR1 is SGHKS and CDR2 is YYEKEE (reference sequence). CDR3 length: 14 amino acids. This CDR3 reads CASSLADRVHGYTF. Here the CDR3 DNA reads TGTGCCAGCAGCCTCGCCGACAGGGTGCACGGCTACACCTTC.

This clonotype was seen a few times. J is TRBJ2-5 and V is TRBV2; D might be TRBD1 or TRBD2, each matching 5 bases. The germline V and J ends were trimmed by 6 bases and 1 base, with 15 bases remaining between them. The CDR3 has 15 amino acids. The germline V gene encodes CDR1 SNHLY and CDR2 FYNNEI. CDR3 sequence (DNA): TGTGCCAGCAGCCGAGGGGCAGCCGGCCAAGAGACCCAGTACTTC. It is translated as CASSRGAAGQETQYF.

Ten or more counts support this clonotype. The chain recombines TRBV7-6 with TRBJ1-1, with 7 positions matching TRBD1. The J segment lost 3 bases and the V segment lost 5 bases, leaving 6 bases of the junction unmatched. Germline V gene lookup returns CDR1 SGHVS and CDR2 FNYEAQ. This CDR3 is built from 14 residues. CDR3 amino acids: CASSPRTGYTEAFF. The CDR3 DNA reads TGTGCCAGCAGCCCCCGGACAGGCTACACTGAAGCTTTCTTT.

J is TRBJ1-2 and V is TRBV12-3 or TRBV12-4; the D gene is possibly TRBD1 (6 bases). V lost 3 bases and J lost 7, with 12 bases in between. The CDR3 sequence is 13 residues long. The CDR3 bases are TGTGCCAGCAGTTTGGGGGGCGGCTCTGGCTACACCTTC. Residues: CASSLGGGSGYTF.

This clonotype was seen more than once but under ten times. This sequence joins TRBV24-1 and TRBJ2-2, with 7 bases identical to TRBD1. Trimming took 4 bases from V and 6 from J; bases not matched to a gene: 7. Germline V lookup: CDR1 KGHDR, CDR2 SFDVKD. The CDR3 is made up of 15 amino acids. CDR3 sequence reads: CATSDQTTGSGELFF. CDR3 nucleotides: TGTGCCACCAGTGACCAGACGACAGGGTCCGGGGAGCTGTTTTTT.

Only a few counts were recorded for this clonotype. The chain uses TRBV29-1 and TRBJ2-3; D unresolved. CDR3 length: 13 residues. In germline, CDR1 is SQVTM, CDR2 ANQGSEA. The V end lost 3 bases, the J end lost 0 bases, and 7 bases lay between the germline ends. CDR3 nucleotide sequence: TGCAGCGTTGAGGAACAGAGCACAGATACGCAGTATTTT. It codes for CSVEEQSTDTQYF.

This clonotype was recorded many times. V gene TRBV24-1 combines with J gene TRBJ2-5, with D perhaps matching TRBD1 or TRBD2 (5 bases each). This CDR3 has 16 residues. Germline loops: CDR1 KGHDR, CDR2 SFDVKD. V was trimmed by 0 bases and J by 4 bases, leaving 14 bases between them. In DNA form, the CDR3 reads TGTGCCACCAGTGATTTGAGTCCTTCTGGGGGAGAGACCCAGTACTTC. The encoded protein is CATSDLSPSGGETQYF.

The rearrangement uses TRBV20-1 and TRBJ2-1; 12 bases fit TRBD2. The CDR3 is made up of 17 amino acids. V lost 3 bases, J lost 0 bases, and 6 bases stayed unmatched. Per germline, CDR1 DFQATT and CDR2 SNEGSKA (reference sequence). The CDR3 DNA reads as TGCAGTGCTAGGCTAGCGGGAGGGCCCAGCTCCTACAATGAGCAGTTCTTC. This codes for CSARLAGGPSSYNEQFF.

In this sample, this clonotype turned up many times. The chain carries TRBV7-6 and TRBJ1-1; D not certain. Trimming pared 0 bases from V and 4 bases from J, leaving 3 bases between. CDR3 size: 12 residues. In germline, CDR1 is SGHVS, CDR2 FNYEAQ. The CDR3 loop is CASSLAGTEAFF. The CDR3 coding sequence is TGTGCCAGCAGCTTAGCTGGCACTGAAGCTTTCTTT.

The V call is TRBV6-6, the J call TRBJ2-5, with TRBD1 matching over 7 bases. Germline values: CDR1 MNHNY, CDR2 SVGAGI (reference sequence). The CDR3 totals 13 residues. Trimming removed 6 bases from V and 7 bases from J; junction bases left unmatched: 8. This CDR3 is CASRAQGEGTQYF. CDR3 nucleotides: TGTGCCAGCAGGGCTCAGGGGGAAGGGACCCAGTACTTC.

This clonotype has just a few counts. The rearrangement joins TRBV24-1 to TRBJ1-5; D unclear. The V and J ends lost 6 bases and 3 bases respectively, with 14 bases between them. The germline CDR1 and CDR2 sequences are KGHDR and SFDVKD. This CDR3 has 15 amino acids. As DNA, the CDR3 is TGTGCCACCAGTCCGGGTCCCGGGTTCAATCAGCCCCAGCATTTT. Amino acids: CATSPGPGFNQPQHF.

There are a few counts of this clonotype. The chain links TRBV24-1 to TRBJ1-5; possibly TRBD1 for D (5 bases). V lost 5 bases, J lost 1 base, and 14 bases lay in between. The CDR3 runs to 16 residues. CDR1 is KGHDR and CDR2 is SFDVKD in the germline V gene. The CDR3 here is CATSVGGLKSNQPQHF. The DNA for the CDR3 is TGTGCCACCAGTGTGGGGGGACTGAAGAGCAATCAGCCCCAGCATTTT.

In this sample, this clonotype turned up many times. The chain uses TRBV9 and TRBJ2-7, with D unclear. The V end was cut by 5 bases, the J end by 0 bases, with 12 bases between. The CDR3 loop spans 14 amino acids. The germline CDR1 and CDR2 sequences are SGDLS and YYNGEE. In DNA, the CDR3 is TGTGCCAGCAGAGCAGATGCGGACTCCTACGAGCAGTACTTC. Protein product: CASRADADSYEQYF.